Sequencing of this T cell receptor (beta chain) was carried out in a study of regulatory T cells in long-lasting Graves disease. Time point given: persistent/refractory GD, antithyroid drugs over 5 years with positive TRAb. Making the TCR library involved RNA that had been extracted from PBMCs. The diagnosis of Graves' disease used American Thyroid Association guidelines. Library construction for TCR beta used iRepertoire HTBI primers and Arm-PCR of CDR3 regions. Under the authors' procedure: Identified segments across samples numbered 60 or so TRBV and 14 to 15 TRBJ. MiXCR was run by TCRdb on the multiplex PCR reads, yielding one entry per CDR3 protein. The authors' filters were not applied to this entry. The table lists roughly 450,000 distinct CDR3 sequences, around 20% of them singletons. Specimen: peripheral blood mononuclear cells (PBMCs), collected when the disease was refractory, from a patient treated with antithyroid drugs. The origin of this receptor is a female donor with Graves disease.

The CDR3 region has the DNA TGCGCCAGCAGCTTACCTTTATCCACCGGGGAGCTGTTTTTT. This translates into CASSLPLSTGELFF. The V call is TRBV5-1, the J call TRBJ2-2; D is uncertain. V shed 2 bases and J shed 4 bases, with 9 bases lying between them. CDR1 SGHRS and CDR2 YFSETQ come from the germline V gene. The CDR3 has 14 amino acids.